The TCR beta chain described here comes from a study of CD8+CD57+ T cells in acquired aplastic anemia. Study-wide background: Mean yield of DNA from sorted CD4+ and CD8+ cells was around 3 ug.

Trimming pared 1 base from V and 2 bases from J, leaving 17 bases between. CDR3 length: 17 residues. From germline, CDR1 is LGHNA and CDR2 YNFKEQ. The sample holds a few counts of this clonotype. Genomic DNA templated the TCR beta VDJ and CDR3 profiling. TCRdb analysed the reads with MiXCR anew, one entry per CDR3 protein. The repertoire consists of around 150,000 distinct CDR3 sequences, with roughly 40% occurring once and the leading ten covering 1.1%. The sequence was collected from a human donor in good health. The source material was sorted CD4+, CD8+, or CD8+CD57+ T cells (not recorded which) from PBMCs. The V and J genes are TRBV4-2 and TRBJ1-2; perhaps TRBD1 as D (6 bases). The CDR3 spells CASSQGGGRADNYGYTF. CDR3 DNA: TGTGCCAGCAGCCAAGGGGGGGGGCGGGCGGACAACTATGGCTACACCTTC.